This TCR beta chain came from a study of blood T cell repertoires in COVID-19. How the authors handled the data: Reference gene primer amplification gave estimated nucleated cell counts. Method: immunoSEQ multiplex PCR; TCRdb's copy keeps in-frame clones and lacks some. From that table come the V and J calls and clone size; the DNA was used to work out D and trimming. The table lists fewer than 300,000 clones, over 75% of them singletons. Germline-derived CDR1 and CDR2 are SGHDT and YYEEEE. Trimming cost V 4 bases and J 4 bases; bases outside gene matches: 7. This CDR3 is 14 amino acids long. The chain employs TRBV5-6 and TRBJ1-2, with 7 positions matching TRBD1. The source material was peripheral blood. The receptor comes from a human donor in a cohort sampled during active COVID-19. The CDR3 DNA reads TGTGCCAGCAGCCCGCAGGGGGTTGGCTATGGCTACACCTTC. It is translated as CASSPQGVGYGYTF.